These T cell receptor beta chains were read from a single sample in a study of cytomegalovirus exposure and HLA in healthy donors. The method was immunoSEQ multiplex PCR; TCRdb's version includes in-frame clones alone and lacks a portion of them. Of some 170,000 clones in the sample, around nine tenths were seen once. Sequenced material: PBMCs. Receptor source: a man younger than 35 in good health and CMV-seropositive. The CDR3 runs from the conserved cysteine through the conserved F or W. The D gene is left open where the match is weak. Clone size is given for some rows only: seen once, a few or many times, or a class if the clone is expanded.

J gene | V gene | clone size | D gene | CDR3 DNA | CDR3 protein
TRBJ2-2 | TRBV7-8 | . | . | TGTGCCAGCAGCTTAGCGAGGGTCACCGGGGAGCTGTTTTTT | CASSLARVTGELFF
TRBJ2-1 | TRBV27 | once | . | TGTGCCAGCAGTTTAAGGGGGGGGAGCGGGACAACCTACAATGAGCAGTTCTTC | CASSLRGGSGTTYNEQFF
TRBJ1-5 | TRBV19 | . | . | TGTGCCAGTAGTATAGATCCGGGGGGTATCTATCAGCCCCAGCATTTT | CASSIDPGGIYQPQHF
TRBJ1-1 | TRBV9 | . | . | TGTGCCAGCAGCGTAGACGGGGGGGAAGCTTTCTTT | CASSVDGGEAFF
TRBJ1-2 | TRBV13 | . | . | TGTGCCAGCAGCTTACGTGGGCAGACCACTAACTATGGCTACACCTTC | CASSLRGQTTNYGYTF
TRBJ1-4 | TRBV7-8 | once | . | TGTGCCAGCAGCTTAGCCCAACAGGGCCTGGGTGAAAAACTGTTTTTT | CASSLAQQGLGEKLFF
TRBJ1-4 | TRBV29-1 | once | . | TGCAGCGTCCGGACGCAGCCGGGGGAAAAACTGTTTTTT | CSVRTQPGEKLFF
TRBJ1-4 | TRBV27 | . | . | TGTGCCAGCAGTTCGTCAGGGTTTGAAAAACTGTTTTTT | CASSSSGFEKLFF
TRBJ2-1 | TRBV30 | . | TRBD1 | TGTGCCTGGATTAAGGGACAGGGGACCTACAATGAGCAGTTCTTC | CAWIKGQGTYNEQFF
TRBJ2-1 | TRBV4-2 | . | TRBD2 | TGTGCCAGCAGCCAAGAGACTAGCGGGAGAATCATCGCATCGGGGGGTCAGTTCTTC | CASSQETSGRIIASGGQFF
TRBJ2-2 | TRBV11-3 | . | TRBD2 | TGTGCCAGCAGCTTAGCACTAGCGGACGGGGAGCTGTTTTTT | CASSLALADGELFF
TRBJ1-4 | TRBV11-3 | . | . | TGTGCCAGCAGCTTAAATGTTCCAGGGATGGGTGAAAAACTGTTTTTT | CASSLNVPGMGEKLFF
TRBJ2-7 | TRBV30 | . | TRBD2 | TGTGCCTGGAGTCGTCCGGGACTAGTCTACGAGCAGTACTTC | CAWSRPGLVYEQYF
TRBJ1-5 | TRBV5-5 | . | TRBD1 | TGTGCCAGCAGCTTGGCGGACAGGAGCAATCAGCCCCAGCATTTT | CASSLADRSNQPQHF
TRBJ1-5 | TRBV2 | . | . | TGTGCCAGCAGTGAAGGGAGTACTAGCAATCAGCCCCAGCATTTT | CASSEGSTSNQPQHF
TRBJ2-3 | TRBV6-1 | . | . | TGTGCCAGCAGTGTAGGGAGAGATACGCAGTATTTT | CASSVGRDTQYF
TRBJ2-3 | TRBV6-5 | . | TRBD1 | TGTGCCAGCAGTCAAGGACAGGTTTTTCTTTTT | CASSQGQVFLF
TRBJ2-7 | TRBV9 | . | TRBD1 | TGTGCCAGCAGCGTAACGGGACAGGGTTCCGGGGAGCAGTACTTC | CASSVTGQGSGEQYF
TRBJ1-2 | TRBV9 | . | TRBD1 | TGTGCCAGCAGCGCTGGACAGGGGGCTTACGGCTACACCTTC | CASSAGQGAYGYTF
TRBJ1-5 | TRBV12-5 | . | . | TGTGCTAGTGGTCAGGGGAGAGAGGGTCAGCCCCAGCATTTT | CASGQGREGQPQHF
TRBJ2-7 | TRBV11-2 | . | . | TGTGCCAGCAGCTTAGTACGGTCGGACGAGCAGTACTTC | CASSLVRSDEQYF
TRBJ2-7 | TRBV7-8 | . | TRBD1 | TGTGCCAGCAGCTTACCGGGACAGATAAACGAGCAGTACTTC | CASSLPGQINEQYF
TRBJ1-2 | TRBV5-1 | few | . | TGCGCCAGCAGGTGGGGGGATAGTGGCTACACCTTC | CASRWGDSGYTF
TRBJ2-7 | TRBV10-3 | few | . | TGTGCCATCAGTGGAGGGATGGGTTACGAGCAGTACTTC | CAISGGMGYEQYF
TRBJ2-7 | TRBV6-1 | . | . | TGTGCCCTAGTGGGGGGGGCCACGTACGAGCAGTACTTC | CALVGGATYEQYF
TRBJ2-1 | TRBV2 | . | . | TGTGCCAGCCAGCACGAGACTGTTGCCTCCTACAATGAGCAGTTCTTC | CASQHETVASYNEQFF
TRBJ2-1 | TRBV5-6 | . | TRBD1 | TGTGCCAGCAGCTCGTACGGGACAGGGACGTACAATGAGCAGTTCTTC | CASSSYGTGTYNEQFF
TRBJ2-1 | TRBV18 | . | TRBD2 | TGTGCCAGCTCACCTCCGGGCACTAGCGGGAGCCCCACCTCCTACAATGAGCAGTTCTTC | CASSPPGTSGSPTSYNEQFF
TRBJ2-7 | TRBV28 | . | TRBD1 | TGTGCCAGCAGTGGCGGGACAGGGAGGTCCTACGAGCAGTACTTC | CASSGGTGRSYEQYF
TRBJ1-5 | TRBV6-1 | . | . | TGTGCCAGCAGTGACAGGGTAGATCAGCCCCAGCATTTT | CASSDRVDQPQHF
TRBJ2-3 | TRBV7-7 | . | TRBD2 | TGTGCTAGCAGCTTAACCCTAGCGGGAGTCCGCACAGATACGCAGTATTTT | CASSLTLAGVRTDTQYF
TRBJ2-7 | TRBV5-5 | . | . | TGTGCCAGCAGCTGGGGACAAGGGATCTACGAGCAGTACTTC | CASSWGQGIYEQYF
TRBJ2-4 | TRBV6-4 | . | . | TGTGCCAGCAGAGCCCCTAGGGGAAACATTCAGTACTTC | CASRAPRGNIQYF
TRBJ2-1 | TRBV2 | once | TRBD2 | TGTGCCAGCAGTGAACGGACTAGCATGGATGAGCAGTTCTTC | CASSERTSMDEQFF
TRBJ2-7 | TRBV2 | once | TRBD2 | TGTGCCACCTATAGGACTAGCGGGGGCGAGCAGTACTTC | CATYRTSGGEQYF
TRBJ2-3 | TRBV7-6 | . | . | TGTGCCAGCAGCCTAGGGGCTGCCACAGATACGCAGTATTTT | CASSLGAATDTQYF
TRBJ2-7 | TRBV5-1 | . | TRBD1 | TGCGCCAGCAGCCTAGGTCGGGACAGCTCCTACGAGCAGTACTTC | CASSLGRDSSYEQYF
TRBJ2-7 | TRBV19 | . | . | TGTGCCAGTAGTATAATTCACAGGGACCTTGGCGAGCAGTACTTC | CASSIIHRDLGEQYF
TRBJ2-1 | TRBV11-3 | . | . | TGTGCCAGCAGCTCCCTTGCCCTCGGGGAGCAGTTCTTC | CASSSLALGEQFF
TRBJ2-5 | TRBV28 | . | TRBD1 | TGTGCCAGCAGCCAGAGACAGGGGCAAGAGACCCAGTACTTC | CASSQRQGQETQYF
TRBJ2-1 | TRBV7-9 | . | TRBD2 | TGTGCCAGCAGCTTAGCGCCGAGCGGGAGGGCGGATGAGCAGTTCTTC | CASSLAPSGRADEQFF
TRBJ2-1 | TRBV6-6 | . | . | TGTGCCAGCAGTTACGAAGCCCCTATCTACAATGAGCAGTTCTTC | CASSYEAPIYNEQFF
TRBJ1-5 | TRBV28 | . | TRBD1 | TGTGCCAGCAGTTTAAGCGACAGGGGAGGCAATCAGCCCCAGCATTTT | CASSLSDRGGNQPQHF
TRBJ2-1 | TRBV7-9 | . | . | TGTGCCAGCAGCTACGGGAGCCCTTACAATGAGCAGTTCTTC | CASSYGSPYNEQFF
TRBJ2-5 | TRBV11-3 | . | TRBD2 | TGTGCCAGCAGCGCCACTAGCGGGAGGGCCTCGGAGACCCAGTACTTC | CASSATSGRASETQYF
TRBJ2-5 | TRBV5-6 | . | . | TGTGCCAGCATGCGGGGGCGCGGAGAGACCCAGTACTTC | CASMRGRGETQYF
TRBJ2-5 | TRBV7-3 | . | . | TGTGCCAGCAGCTTCGGGCCCGAGGGGACCCAGTACTTC | CASSFGPEGTQYF
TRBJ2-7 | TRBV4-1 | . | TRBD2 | TGCGCCAGCAGCCAAGTCCCGGGACTAGCGGGAGCCAACGAGCAGTACTTC | CASSQVPGLAGANEQYF
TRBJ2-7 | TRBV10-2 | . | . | TGCGCCAGCAGTGTACCTCAGGGAGAGCAGTACTTC | CASSVPQGEQYF
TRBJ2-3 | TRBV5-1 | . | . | TGCGCCAGCAGTAGGGGGACGGGCACAGATACGCAGTATTTT | CASSRGTGTDTQYF
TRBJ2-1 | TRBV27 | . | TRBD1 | TGTGCCAGCGGTCAGGGGGTTGGATACAATGAGCAGTTCTTC | CASGQGVGYNEQFF
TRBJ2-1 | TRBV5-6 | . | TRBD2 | TGTGCCAGCAGCTTGGTAGCGGGAGATGAGCAGTTCTTC | CASSLVAGDEQFF
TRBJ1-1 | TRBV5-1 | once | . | TGCGCCAGCAGCTTGCTCACAGGAAAAGTGAACACTGAAGCTTTCTTT | CASSLLTGKVNTEAFF
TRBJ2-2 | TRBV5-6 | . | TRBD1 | TGTGCCAGCAGTCGGACAGGGGGCCGGGGCACCGGGGAGCTGTTTTTT | CASSRTGGRGTGELFF
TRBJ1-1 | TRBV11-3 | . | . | TGTGCCAGCAGCTTACGGGCAGGGGCCACCCTCACTGAAGCTTTCTTT | CASSLRAGATLTEAFF
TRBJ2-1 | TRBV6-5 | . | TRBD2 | TGTGCCAGCAGCGCCCGACTAGCGGAATACAATGAGCAGTTCTTC | CASSARLAEYNEQFF
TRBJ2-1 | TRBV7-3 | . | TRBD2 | TGTGCCAGCAGCTTAACGGCGGGAGGGCCCCCCTACAATGAGCAGTTCTTC | CASSLTAGGPPYNEQFF
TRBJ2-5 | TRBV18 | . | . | TGTGCCAGCTCACCAACACCAAGCCAAGAGACCCAGTACTTC | CASSPTPSQETQYF
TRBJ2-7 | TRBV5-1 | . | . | TGCGCCAGCAGCTTGGGACTAGATGGCTACGAGCAGTACTTC | CASSLGLDGYEQYF
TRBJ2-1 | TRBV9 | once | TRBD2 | TGTGCCAGCAGCGTAGATGCGGGAGGGCCTTACAATGAGCAGTTCTTC | CASSVDAGGPYNEQFF